The 8 T cell receptor beta chains listed next were all sequenced from one sample in a study of OX40 agonist ivuxolimab in advanced cancers. Profiling relied on immunoSEQ multiplex PCR, and the TCRdb table lists in-frame clones only, not all of them. The sample contains over 55,000 clones, 80% to 90% of which appear only once. Sequenced here: CD4+ or CD8+ T cells sorted from blood, sampled in a trial of the OX40 agonist ivuxolimab. The receptors were sampled from an adult with an advanced solid tumor such as melanoma, head and neck, liver or kidney cancer.

The J gene is TRBJ2-6, the V gene TRBV5-1; maybe TRBD2 (6 bases). Germline V lookup: CDR1 SGHRS, CDR2 YFSETQ. This CDR3 comprises 17 residues. The V end lost 4 bases, the J end lost 4 bases, and 18 bases lay between the germline ends. The CDR3 protein is CASSPLGLAGGANVLTF. The CDR3 DNA is TGCGCCAGCAGCCCCTTGGGACTGGCCGGCGGGGCCAACGTCCTGACTTTC. The full variable domain, with the rest looked up from reference TRBV5-1 and TRBJ2-6, is KAGVTQTPRYLIKTRGQQVTLSCSPISGHRSVSWYQQTPGQGLQFLFEYFSETQRNKGNFPGRFSGRQFSNSRSEMNVSTLELGDSALYLCASSPLGLAGGANVLTFGAGSRLTVL.

J is TRBJ1-2 and V is TRBV28; D unclear. The germline V and J ends were trimmed by 5 bases and 8 bases, with 21 bases remaining between them. The CDR3 has 15 residues. Germline V gene data show CDR1 as MDHEN and CDR2 as SYDVKM. In nucleotides, the CDR3 is TGTGCCAGCAGTCTCCCCGCACCTCCAAAGCGGGGCTACACCTTC. The encoded protein is CASSLPAPPKRGYTF.

V is TRBV7-2 and J is TRBJ2-1; possible D gene TRBD1, 8 bases. Trimming took 5 bases from V and 8 from J, leaving 16 bases between them. The CDR3 is 14 amino acids. In germline, CDR1 is SGHTA, CDR2 FQGNSA. The CDR3 coding sequence is TGTGCCAGCAGCCGTGAACAGGGGGGGGATGAGCAGTTCTTC. Its protein is CASSREQGGDEQFF.

The gene calls are TRBV30 and TRBJ1-5; D is unclear. The CDR3 has 15 amino acids. The V gene lost 0 bases and the J gene lost 0 bases, with 9 bases spanning the gap. Germline lookup yields CDR1 GTSNPN and CDR2 SVGIG (reference sequence). CDR3 region: CAWSVGGYSNQPQHF. The CDR3 nucleotides read TGTGCCTGGAGTGTAGGAGGTTATAGCAATCAGCCCCAGCATTTT. The full variable domain, with the rest looked up from reference TRBV30 and TRBJ1-5, is SQTIHQWPATLVQPVGSPLSLECTVEGTSNPNLYWYRQAAGRGLQLLFYSVGIGQISSEVPQNLSASRPQDRQFILSSKKLLLSDSGFYLCAWSVGGYSNQPQHFGDGTRLSIL.

The V gene is TRBV5-1, the J gene TRBJ1-1; unclear D gene. V was shortened by 2 bases and J by 1 base, with 9 bases between the two germline ends. CDR3 length: 14 amino acids. CDR1 and CDR2 (germline): SGHRS, YFSETQ. DNA for the CDR3: TGCGCCAGCAGCTTTAATTCAGAGAACACTGAAGCTTTCTTT. Residues: CASSFNSENTEAFF.

This clone appeared a few times. The V gene is TRBV18, the J gene TRBJ1-5; tentative D call: TRBD1 (5 bases). V gave up 4 bases and J gave up 5 bases, with 15 bases separating them. CDR1 and CDR2 (germline): KGHSH, LQKENI. The CDR3 has 15 amino acids. The CDR3 region is CASSQAFREDQPQHF. CDR3 coding DNA: TGTGCCAGCTCACAAGCCTTCAGGGAAGATCAGCCCCAGCATTTT. The full variable domain, rest sourced from reference TRBV18 and TRBJ1-5, is NAGVMQNPRHLVRRRGQEARLRCSPMKGHSHVYWYRQLPEEGLKFMVYLQKENIIDESGMPKERFSAEFPKEGPSILRIQQVVRGDSAAYFCASSQAFREDQPQHFGDGTRLSIL.

The CDR3 DNA follows: TGTGCCAGCAGCGTAGGCAGCGACATGAACACTGAAGCTTTCTTT. Translation gives CASSVGSDMNTEAFF. The chain recombines TRBV9 with TRBJ1-1; D call uncertain. The CDR3 extends over 15 amino acids. The ends were cut back, 0 bases at V and 0 bases at J, with 9 bases in the middle. Germline V gene data show CDR1 as SGDLS and CDR2 as YYNGEE.

The chain is built from TRBV7-3 and TRBJ1-6; the D gene is possibly TRBD1 (5 bases). CDR1 SGHTA and CDR2 FQGTGA come from the germline V gene. V was trimmed by 5 bases and J by 10 bases, leaving 15 bases between them. The CDR3 has 14 residues. This CDR3 is CASSRGTGGSPLHF. CDR3 bases: TGTGCCAGCAGCCGAGGGACGGGGGGATCACCCCTCCACTTT. Full variable domain (remainder filled in from reference TRBV7-3 and TRBJ1-6): GAGVSQTPSNKVTEKGKYVELRCDPISGHTALYWYRQSLGQGPEFLIYFQGTGAADDSGLPNDRFFAVRPEGSVSTLKIQRTERGDSAVYLCASSRGTGGSPLHFGNGTRLTVT.